One sample yielded the 14 T cell receptor beta chains listed below, sequenced in a study of shared clonotypes between healthy human individuals. Method: immunoSEQ multiplex PCR; TCRdb's copy keeps in-frame clones and lacks some. Here the sample spans about 2.3 million clones, around 92% being singletons. Material for sequencing was naive CD4+ T cells from PBMCs. As to subset: CD45RA+ positively selected. Receptors originate from a man aged 18 to 35 in good health. Some clones in this sample may be carry-over from other donors' samples.

J is TRBJ2-7 and V is TRBV10-2, with D perhaps given as TRBD1 or TRBD2 (5 bases each). Trimming pared 11 bases from V and 2 bases from J, leaving 16 bases between. The CDR3 consists of 13 residues. The germline V gene has CDR1 WSHSY and CDR2 SAAADI. The CDR3 sequence: CACWDRRAYEQYF. The CDR3, as DNA: TGCGCCTGCTGGGACCGCCGAGCCTACGAGCAGTACTTC.

The J gene is TRBJ2-1, the V gene TRBV18; 12 bases are shared with TRBD2. With V trimmed by 3 bases and J by 8 bases, 8 bases remained unmatched. The CDR3 consists of 16 residues. Germline V gene lookup returns CDR1 KGHSH and CDR2 LQKENI. CDR3 sequence (DNA): TGTGCCAGCTCACCCCGGCCTAGCGGGAGGGAGCATGAGCAGTTCTTC. This translates into CASSPRPSGREHEQFF.

The J gene is TRBJ1-2, the V gene TRBV15, with D uncertain. Germline V lookup: CDR1 LNHNV, CDR2 YYDKDF (reference sequence). This CDR3 has 14 amino acids. V shed 1 base and J shed 6 bases, with 12 bases lying between them. The CDR3: CATSRGTASHGYTF. In DNA form, the CDR3 reads TGTGCCACCAGCAGAGGGACGGCCTCGCATGGCTACACCTTC.

A single count supports this clone. The V and J genes are TRBV6-6 and TRBJ2-5; 10 nucleotides line up with TRBD2. V gave up 10 bases and J gave up 1 base; unmatched junction bases: 12. The CDR3 runs to 16 residues. From germline, CDR1 is MNHNY and CDR2 SVGAGI (reference sequence). The CDR3 spells CATQMGPSGGQETQYF. CDR3 sequence (DNA): TGTGCCACACAAATGGGACCTAGCGGGGGCCAAGAGACCCAGTACTTC.

This sequence joins TRBV2 and TRBJ2-7; 7 bases are shared with TRBD1. The CDR3 sequence is 13 residues long. CDR1 is SNHLY and CDR2 is FYNNEI in the germline V gene. Losses at the gene ends were 6 bases for V and 2 bases for J; bases not matched to a gene: 4. The CDR3 coding sequence is TGTGCCAGCAGCCGACAGGGAGCCTACGAGCAGTACTTC. As protein: CASSRQGAYEQYF.

This chain uses TRBV10-3 with TRBJ1-2; TRBD1 is a possible D gene (5 bases). The CDR3 length is 14 residues. Germline V gene lookup returns CDR1 ENHRY and CDR2 SYGVKD. The V gene lost 3 bases and the J gene lost 5 bases, with 13 bases spanning the gap. CDR3 DNA: TGTGCCATCAGTGAAGCAGGGTCTTCATATGGCTACACCTTC. It specifies CAISEAGSSYGYTF.

This clone was seen only once. The rearrangement uses TRBV6-4 and TRBJ1-1; D is unclear. The CDR3 loop spans 14 amino acids. The V gene lost 6 bases and the J gene lost 4 bases, with 15 bases spanning the gap. Germline V gene data show CDR1 as MRHNA and CDR2 as SNTAGT. This CDR3 is CASREEGLATEAFF. The CDR3 DNA reads TGTGCCAGCAGGGAGGAGGGCTTAGCCACTGAAGCTTTCTTT.

The CDR3 DNA sequence: TGTGCCAGCAGCTCCCCCTGGGGGCTAAATACAGATACGCAGTATTTT. Translated, it gives CASSSPWGLNTDTQYF. The chain is built from TRBV7-3 and TRBJ2-3; D may be TRBD1 (6 bases). There are 16 residues in the CDR3. Germline-derived CDR1 and CDR2 are SGHTA and FQGTGA. V lost 4 bases and J 3 bases, leaving 17 bases between the germline ends.

CDR3 DNA sequence: TGTGCCAGCAGGCAACTAGCGGGAGGCTACGAGCAGTACTTC. Residues: CASRQLAGGYEQYF. The genes are TRBV11-2 and TRBJ2-5; 12 bases map to TRBD2. The DNA end is more similar to TRBJ2-7, so the J call may be wrong. The CDR3 consists of 14 residues. Germline loops: CDR1 SGHAT, CDR2 FQNNGV.

The chain uses TRBV27 and TRBJ2-7, with D tentatively TRBD2 (5 bases). Germline V gene data show CDR1 as MNHEY and CDR2 as SMNVEV (reference sequence). The germline V and J ends were trimmed by 8 bases and 0 bases, with 20 bases remaining between them. CDR3 length equals 16 residues. CDR3 amino acids: CASLPAGYPRSYEQYF. CDR3 coding DNA: TGTGCCAGCCTTCCGGCGGGCTACCCACGCTCCTACGAGCAGTACTTC.

The rearrangement joins TRBV4-3 to TRBJ2-3; no definite D call. CDR1 is LGHNA and CDR2 is YSLEER in the germline V gene. The CDR3 sequence is 17 residues long. V shed 3 bases and J shed 2 bases, with 18 bases lying between them. The CDR3 DNA follows: TGCGCCAGCAGCCACTCCCCCCGGCCCCGATCCACAGATACGCAGTATTTT. This codes for CASSHSPRPRSTDTQYF.

The chain employs TRBV7-3 and TRBJ2-2; perhaps D is TRBD1 or TRBD2 (5 bases each). The CDR3 covers 14 residues. CDR1 is SGHTA, CDR2 FQGTGA, per germline. V dropped 2 bases and J dropped 4 bases, with 8 bases sitting between them. As DNA, the CDR3 is TGTGCCAGCAGCTTAGTCGGGACCACCGGGGAGCTGTTTTTT. It codes for CASSLVGTTGELFF.

The rearrangement links TRBV6-5 to TRBJ2-1, with 15 bases that match TRBD2. Germline assignment: CDR1 MNHEY and CDR2 SVGAGI. This CDR3 is 14 amino acids long. The junction had 5 bases not matched to a gene; V was cut back by 8 bases and J by 9 bases. The CDR3 spells CASEGLAGGGEQFF. CDR3 coding DNA: TGTGCCAGCGAGGGACTAGCGGGAGGTGGTGAGCAGTTCTTC.

The rearrangement uses TRBV4-2 and TRBJ2-7, with 7 bases identical to TRBD2. Trimming removed 1 base from V and 2 bases from J; junction bases left unmatched: 8. The germline V gene encodes CDR1 LGHNA and CDR2 YNFKEQ. There are 16 residues in the CDR3. The CDR3 nucleotides are TGTGCCAGCAGCCAAGCCCCGGCTAGCGGAACCTACGAGCAGTACTTC. This translates into CASSQAPASGTYEQYF.